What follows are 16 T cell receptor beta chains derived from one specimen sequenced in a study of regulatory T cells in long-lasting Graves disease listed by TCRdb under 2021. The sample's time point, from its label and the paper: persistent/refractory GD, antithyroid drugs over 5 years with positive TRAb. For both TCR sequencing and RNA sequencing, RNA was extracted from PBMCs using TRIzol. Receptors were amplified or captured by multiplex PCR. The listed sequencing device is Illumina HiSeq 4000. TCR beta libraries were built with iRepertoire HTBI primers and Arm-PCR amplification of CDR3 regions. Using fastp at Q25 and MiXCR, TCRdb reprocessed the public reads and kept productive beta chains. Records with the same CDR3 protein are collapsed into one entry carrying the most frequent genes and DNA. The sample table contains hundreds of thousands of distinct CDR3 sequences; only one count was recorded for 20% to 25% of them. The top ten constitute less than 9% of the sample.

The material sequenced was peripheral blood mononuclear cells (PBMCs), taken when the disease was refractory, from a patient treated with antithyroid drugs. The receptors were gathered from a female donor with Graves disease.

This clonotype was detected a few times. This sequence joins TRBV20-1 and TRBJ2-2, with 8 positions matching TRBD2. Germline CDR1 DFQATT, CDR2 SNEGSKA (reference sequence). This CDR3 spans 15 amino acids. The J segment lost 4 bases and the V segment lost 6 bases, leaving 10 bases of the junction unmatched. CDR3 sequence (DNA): TGCAGTGCCATTCGAGCGGGAGCGGTCACCGGGGAGCTGTTTTTT. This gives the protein CSAIRAGAVTGELFF.

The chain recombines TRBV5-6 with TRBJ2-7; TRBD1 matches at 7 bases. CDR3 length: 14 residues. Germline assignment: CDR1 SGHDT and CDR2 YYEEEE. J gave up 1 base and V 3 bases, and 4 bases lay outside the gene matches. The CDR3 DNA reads TGTGCCAGCAGCTACGGGACAGTTTCCTACGAGCAGTACTTC. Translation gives CASSYGTVSYEQYF.

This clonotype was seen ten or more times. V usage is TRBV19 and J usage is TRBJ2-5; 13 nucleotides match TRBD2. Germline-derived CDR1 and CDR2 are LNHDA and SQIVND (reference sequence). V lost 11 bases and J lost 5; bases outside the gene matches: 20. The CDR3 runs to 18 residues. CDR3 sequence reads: CAPKSQKWTSGRGETQYF. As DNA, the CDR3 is TGTGCCCCTAAGTCGCAGAAATGGACTAGCGGGAGAGGTGAGACCCAGTACTTC.

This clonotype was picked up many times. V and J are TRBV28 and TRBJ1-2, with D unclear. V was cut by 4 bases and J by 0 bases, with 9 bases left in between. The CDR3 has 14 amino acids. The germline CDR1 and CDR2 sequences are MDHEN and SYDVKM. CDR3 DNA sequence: TGTGCCAGCAGTTACGGGATAGCTAACTATGGCTACACCTTC. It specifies CASSYGIANYGYTF.

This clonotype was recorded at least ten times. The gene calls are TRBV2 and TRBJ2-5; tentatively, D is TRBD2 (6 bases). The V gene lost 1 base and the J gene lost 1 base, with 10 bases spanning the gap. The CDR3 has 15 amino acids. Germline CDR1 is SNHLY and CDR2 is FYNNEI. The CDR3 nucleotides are TGTGCCAGCAGTGAAGGGCGGGGCAGCCAAGAGACCCAGTACTTC. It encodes CASSEGRGSQETQYF.

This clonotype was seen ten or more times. The CDR3 DNA follows: TGTGCCAGCACGAGGGCAACTGAAGCTTTCTTT. It yields the protein CASTRATEAFF. The V gene is TRBV28, the J gene TRBJ1-1; D is undetermined. Trimming took 7 bases from V and 5 from J, leaving 8 bases between them. The CDR3 sequence is 11 residues long. Germline V CDR1 and CDR2: MDHEN, SYDVKM.

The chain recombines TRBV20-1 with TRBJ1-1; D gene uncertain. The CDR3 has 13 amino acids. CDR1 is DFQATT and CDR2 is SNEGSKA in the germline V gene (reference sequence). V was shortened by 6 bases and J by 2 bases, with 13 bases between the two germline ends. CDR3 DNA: TGCAGTGCGGACCAAGACCGTAACACTGAAGCTTTCTTT. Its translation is CSADQDRNTEAFF.

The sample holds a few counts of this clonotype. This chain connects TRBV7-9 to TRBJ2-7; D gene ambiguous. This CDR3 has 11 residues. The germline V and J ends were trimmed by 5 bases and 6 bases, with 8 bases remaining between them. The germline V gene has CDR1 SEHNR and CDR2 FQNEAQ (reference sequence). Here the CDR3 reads CASSPNREQYF. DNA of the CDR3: TGTGCCAGCAGCCCGAATCGCGAGCAGTACTTC.

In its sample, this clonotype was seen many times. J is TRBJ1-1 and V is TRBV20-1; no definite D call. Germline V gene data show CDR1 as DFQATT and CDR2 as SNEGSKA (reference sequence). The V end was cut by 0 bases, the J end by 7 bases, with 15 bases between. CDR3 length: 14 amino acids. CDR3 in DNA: TGCAGTGCTAGAGATGCCGGTCAGAACTTTGAAGCTTTCTTT. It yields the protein CSARDAGQNFEAFF.

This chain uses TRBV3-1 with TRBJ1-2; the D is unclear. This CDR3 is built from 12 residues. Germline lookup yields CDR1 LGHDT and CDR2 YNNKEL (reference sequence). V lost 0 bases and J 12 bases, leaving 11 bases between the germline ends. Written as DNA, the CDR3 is TGTGCCAGCAGCCAAGATGACACCAACAACACCTTC. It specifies CASSQDDTNNTF.

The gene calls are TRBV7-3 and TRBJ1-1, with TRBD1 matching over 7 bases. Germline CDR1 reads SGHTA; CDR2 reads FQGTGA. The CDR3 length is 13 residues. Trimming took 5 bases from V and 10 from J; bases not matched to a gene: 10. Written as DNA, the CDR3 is TGTGCCAGCAGCCTTGACAGGGAAGTGGGAGCTTTCTTT. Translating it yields CASSLDREVGAFF.

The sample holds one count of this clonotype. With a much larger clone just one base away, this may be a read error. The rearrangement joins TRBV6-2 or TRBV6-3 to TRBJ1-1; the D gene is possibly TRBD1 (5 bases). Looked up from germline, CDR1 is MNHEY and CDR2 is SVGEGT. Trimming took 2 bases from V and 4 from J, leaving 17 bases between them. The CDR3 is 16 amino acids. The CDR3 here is CASSYGAPGASTEAFF. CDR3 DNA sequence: TGTGCCAGCAGTTACGGAGCCCCCGGGGCGAGCACTGAAGCTTTCTTT.

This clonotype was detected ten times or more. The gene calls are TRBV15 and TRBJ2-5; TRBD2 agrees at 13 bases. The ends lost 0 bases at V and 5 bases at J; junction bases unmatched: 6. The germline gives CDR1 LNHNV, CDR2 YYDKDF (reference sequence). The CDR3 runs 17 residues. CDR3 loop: CATSRDLLAGGPETQYF. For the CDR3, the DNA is TGTGCCACCAGCAGAGACCTACTAGCGGGAGGGCCGGAGACCCAGTACTTC.

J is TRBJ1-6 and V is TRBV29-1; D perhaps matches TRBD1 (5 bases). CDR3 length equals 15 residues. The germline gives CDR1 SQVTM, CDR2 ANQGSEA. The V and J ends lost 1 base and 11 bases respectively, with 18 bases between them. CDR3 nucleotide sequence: TGCAGCGTTGAAGGGGACGGGGGGGTGGTTCCACCCCTCCACTTT. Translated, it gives CSVEGDGGVVPPLHF.

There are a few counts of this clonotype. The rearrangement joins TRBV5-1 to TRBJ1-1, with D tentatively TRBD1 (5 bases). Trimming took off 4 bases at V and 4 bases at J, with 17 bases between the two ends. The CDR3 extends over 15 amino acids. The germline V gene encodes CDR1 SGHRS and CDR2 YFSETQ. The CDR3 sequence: CASSLLEAGPTEAFF. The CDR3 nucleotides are TGCGCCAGCAGCCTTTTGGAGGCAGGGCCCACTGAAGCTTTCTTT.

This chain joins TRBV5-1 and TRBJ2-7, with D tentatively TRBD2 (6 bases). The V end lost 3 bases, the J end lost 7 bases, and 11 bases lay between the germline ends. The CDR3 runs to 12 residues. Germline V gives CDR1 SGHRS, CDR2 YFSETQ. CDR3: CASSSGLPEQYF. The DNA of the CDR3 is TGCGCCAGCAGCTCGGGACTTCCTGAGCAGTACTTC.